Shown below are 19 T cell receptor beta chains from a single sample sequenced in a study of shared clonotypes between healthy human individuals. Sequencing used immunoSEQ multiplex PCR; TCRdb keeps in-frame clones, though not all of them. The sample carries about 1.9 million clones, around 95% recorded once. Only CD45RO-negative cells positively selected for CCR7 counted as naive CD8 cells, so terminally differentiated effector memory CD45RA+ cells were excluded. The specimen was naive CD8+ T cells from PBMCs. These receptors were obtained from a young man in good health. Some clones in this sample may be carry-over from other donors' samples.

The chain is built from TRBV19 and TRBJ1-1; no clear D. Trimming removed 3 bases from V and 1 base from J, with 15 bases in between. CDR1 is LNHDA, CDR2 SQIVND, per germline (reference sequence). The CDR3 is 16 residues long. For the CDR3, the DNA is TGTGCCAGTAGTATTTCTTGGGAGTTGGGGAACACTGAAGCTTTCTTT. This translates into CASSISWELGNTEAFF.

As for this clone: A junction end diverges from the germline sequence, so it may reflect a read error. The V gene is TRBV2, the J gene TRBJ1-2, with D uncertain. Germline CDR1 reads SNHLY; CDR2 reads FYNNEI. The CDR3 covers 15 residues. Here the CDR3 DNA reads TGTGCCGGCAGCGTTCTTCCAGGTTCTAACTATGGCTACACCTTC. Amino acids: CAGSVLPGSNYGYTF.

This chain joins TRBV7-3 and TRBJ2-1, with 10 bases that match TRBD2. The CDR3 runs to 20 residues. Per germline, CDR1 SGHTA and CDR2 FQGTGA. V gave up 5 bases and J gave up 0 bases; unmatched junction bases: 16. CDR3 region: CASSLTSTSGSLGSYNEQFF. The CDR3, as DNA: TGTGCCAGCAGCCTGACCTCGACTAGCGGGTCCCTCGGCTCCTACAATGAGCAGTTCTTC.

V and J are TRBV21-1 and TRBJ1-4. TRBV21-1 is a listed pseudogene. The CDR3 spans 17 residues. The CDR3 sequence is CASSKFGAGGDNEKLFF. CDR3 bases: TGTGCCAGCAGCAAATTTGGGGCCGGGGGAGACAATGAAAAACTGTTTTTT.

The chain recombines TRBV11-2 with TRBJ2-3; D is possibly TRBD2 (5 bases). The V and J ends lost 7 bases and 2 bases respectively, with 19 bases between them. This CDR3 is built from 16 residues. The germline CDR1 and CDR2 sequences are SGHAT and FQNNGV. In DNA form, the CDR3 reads TGTGCCAGCACCCCAGCGGCCGGATATAACACAGATACGCAGTATTTT. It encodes CASTPAAGYNTDTQYF.

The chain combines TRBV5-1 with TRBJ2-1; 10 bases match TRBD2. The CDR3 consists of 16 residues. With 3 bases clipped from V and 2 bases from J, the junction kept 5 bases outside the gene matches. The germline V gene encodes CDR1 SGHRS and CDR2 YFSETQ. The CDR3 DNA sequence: TGCGCCAGCAGCTCCCAAACTAGCGGGGCCTACAATGAGCAGTTCTTC. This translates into CASSSQTSGAYNEQFF. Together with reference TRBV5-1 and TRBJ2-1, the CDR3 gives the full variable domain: KAGVTQTPRYLIKTRGQQVTLSCSPISGHRSVSWYQQTPGQGLQFLFEYFSETQRNKGNFPGRFSGRQFSNSRSEMNVSTLELGDSALYLCASSSQTSGAYNEQFFGPGTRLTVL.

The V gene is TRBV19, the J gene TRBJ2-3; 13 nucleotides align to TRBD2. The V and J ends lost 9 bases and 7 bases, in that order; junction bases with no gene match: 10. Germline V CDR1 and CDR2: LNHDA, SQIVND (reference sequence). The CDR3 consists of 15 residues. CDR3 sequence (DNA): TGTGCCAGGCGGCCGGGACTAGCGGGAAAAAATACGCAGTATTTT. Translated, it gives CARRPGLAGKNTQYF. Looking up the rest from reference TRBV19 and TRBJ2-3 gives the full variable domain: DGGITQSPKYLFRKEGQNVTLSCEQNLNHDAMYWYRQDPGQGLRLIYYSQIVNDFQKGDIAEGYSVSREKKESFPLTVTSAQKNPTAFYLCARRPGLAGKNTQYFGPGTRLTVL.

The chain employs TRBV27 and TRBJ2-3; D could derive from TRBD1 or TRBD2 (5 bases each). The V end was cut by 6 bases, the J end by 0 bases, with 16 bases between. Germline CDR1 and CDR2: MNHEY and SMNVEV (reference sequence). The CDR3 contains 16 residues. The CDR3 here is CASSLTGLASTDTQYF. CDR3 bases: TGTGCCAGCAGCCTCACAGGACTGGCTAGCACAGATACGCAGTATTTT.

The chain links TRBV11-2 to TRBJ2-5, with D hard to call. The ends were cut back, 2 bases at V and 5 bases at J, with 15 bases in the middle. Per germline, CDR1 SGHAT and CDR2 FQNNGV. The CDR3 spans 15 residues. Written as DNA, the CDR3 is TGTGCCAGCAGCTTATATTCGGACCCGAGGGAGACCCAGTACTTC. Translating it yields CASSLYSDPRETQYF.

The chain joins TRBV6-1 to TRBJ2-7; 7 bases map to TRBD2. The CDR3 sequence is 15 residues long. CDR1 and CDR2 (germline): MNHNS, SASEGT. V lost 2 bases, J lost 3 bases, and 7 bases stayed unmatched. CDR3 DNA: TGTGCCAGCAGTGAATTGGGAGGGGCCCACTACGAGCAGTACTTC. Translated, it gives CASSELGGAHYEQYF.

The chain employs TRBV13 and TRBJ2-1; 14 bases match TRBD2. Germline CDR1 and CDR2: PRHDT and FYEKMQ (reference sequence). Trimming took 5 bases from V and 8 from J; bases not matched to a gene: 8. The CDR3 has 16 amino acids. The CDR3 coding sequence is TGTGCCAGCAGCCCAGGGACTAGCGGGAGTTGGGATGAGCAGTTCTTC. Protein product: CASSPGTSGSWDEQFF.

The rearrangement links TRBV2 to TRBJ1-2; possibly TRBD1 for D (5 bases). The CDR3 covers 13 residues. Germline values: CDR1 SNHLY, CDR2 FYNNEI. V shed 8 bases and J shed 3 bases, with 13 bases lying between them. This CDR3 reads CASGVGTDYGYTF. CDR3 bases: TGTGCCAGCGGGGTGGGGACGGACTATGGCTACACCTTC.

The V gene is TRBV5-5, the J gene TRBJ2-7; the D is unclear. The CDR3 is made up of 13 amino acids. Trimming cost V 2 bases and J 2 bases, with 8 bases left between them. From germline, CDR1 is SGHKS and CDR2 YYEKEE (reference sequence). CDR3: CASSFSTPYEQYF. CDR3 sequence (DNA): TGTGCCAGCAGCTTCAGCACCCCCTACGAGCAGTACTTC.

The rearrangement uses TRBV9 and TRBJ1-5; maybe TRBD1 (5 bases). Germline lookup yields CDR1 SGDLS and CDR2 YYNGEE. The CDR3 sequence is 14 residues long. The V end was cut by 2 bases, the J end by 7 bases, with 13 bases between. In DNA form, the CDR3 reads TGTGCCAGCAGCGTTTCAGGGAAAGGCCAGCCCCAGCATTTT. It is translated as CASSVSGKGQPQHF.

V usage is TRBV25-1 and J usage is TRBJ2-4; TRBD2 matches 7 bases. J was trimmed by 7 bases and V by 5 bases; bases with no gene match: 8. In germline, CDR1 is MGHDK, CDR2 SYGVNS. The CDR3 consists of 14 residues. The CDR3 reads CASSRGSFLNIQYF. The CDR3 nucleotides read TGTGCCAGCAGTCGCGGGAGCTTCCTTAACATTCAGTACTTC.

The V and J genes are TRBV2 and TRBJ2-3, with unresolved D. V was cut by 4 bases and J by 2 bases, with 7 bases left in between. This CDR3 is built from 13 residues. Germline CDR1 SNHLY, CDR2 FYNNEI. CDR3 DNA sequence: TGTGCCAGCAGTGTCCAATACACAGATACGCAGTATTTT. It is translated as CASSVQYTDTQYF.

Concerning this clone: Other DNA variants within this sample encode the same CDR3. The CDR3 loop is CASSLAGPNTEAFF. For the CDR3, the DNA is TGTGCCAGCAGCCTTGCTGGACCGAACACTGAAGCTTTCTTT. V and J are TRBV27 and TRBJ1-1, with unresolved D. CDR1 and CDR2 (germline): MNHEY, SMNVEV (reference sequence). Trimming stripped 6 bases from V and 1 base from J, with 12 bases between. This CDR3 has 14 residues.

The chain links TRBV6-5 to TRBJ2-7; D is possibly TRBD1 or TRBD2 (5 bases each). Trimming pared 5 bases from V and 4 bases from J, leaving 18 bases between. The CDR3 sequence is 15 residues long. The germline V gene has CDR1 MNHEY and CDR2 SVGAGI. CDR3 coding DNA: TGTGCCAGCAGTGACTTCTCGGGACGACCGTACGAGCAGTACTTC. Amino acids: CASSDFSGRPYEQYF.

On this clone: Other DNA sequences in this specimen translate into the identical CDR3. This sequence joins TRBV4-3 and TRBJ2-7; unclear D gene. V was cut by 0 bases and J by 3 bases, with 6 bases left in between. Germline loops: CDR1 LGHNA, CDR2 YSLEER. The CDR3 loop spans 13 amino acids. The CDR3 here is CASSQDPDYEQYF. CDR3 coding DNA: TGCGCCAGCAGCCAAGATCCCGACTACGAGCAGTACTTC.